These 28 T cell receptor beta chains share one sample of origin, sequenced in a study of T cell responses to AZD1222 COVID-19 vaccine. Repertoires were generated with immunoSEQ multiplex PCR, while TCRdb's copy carries only in-frame clones and drops some. The data hold 150,000 or so clones, with 85% to 95% observed a single time. The sample consisted of peripheral blood, taken on day 0 of AZD1222 vaccination. These receptors all stem from an adult in good health.

This clone was observed a single time. The V gene is TRBV10-3, the J gene TRBJ1-5, with 7 positions matching TRBD1. V gave up 5 bases and J gave up 7 bases; unmatched junction bases: 8. The CDR3 is 14 residues long. The germline V gene has CDR1 ENHRY and CDR2 SYGVKD. CDR3 in amino acids: CAISPQGGIQPQHF. CDR3 DNA: TGTGCCATCAGTCCCCAGGGGGGGATCCAGCCCCAGCATTTT.

This rearrangement joins TRBV5-6 to TRBJ1-5; 8 bases map to TRBD1. CDR3 size: 14 residues. After removal of 4 bases from V and 7 bases from J, the junction contained 7 bases not matched to a gene. Germline V gene lookup returns CDR1 SGHDT and CDR2 YYEEEE. CDR3 residues: CASSGRQGTQPQHF. The CDR3 bases are TGTGCCAGCAGCGGAAGACAGGGGACCCAGCCCCAGCATTTT.

The chain recombines TRBV5-1 with TRBJ2-2; D is undetermined. Germline V lookup: CDR1 SGHRS, CDR2 YFSETQ. V lost 1 base to trimming and J lost 6 bases, with 7 bases between them. The CDR3 sequence is 13 residues long. CDR3 loop: CASSLLEAGELFF. The CDR3 DNA reads TGCGCCAGCAGCTTGCTGGAAGCCGGGGAGCTGTTTTTT.

The chain uses TRBV11-1 and TRBJ2-2; possibly TRBD1 for D (6 bases). V was trimmed by 5 bases and J by 5 bases, leaving 15 bases between them. From germline, CDR1 is SGHAT and CDR2 FQDESV (reference sequence). The CDR3 is 15 amino acids. The CDR3 region is CASSPQGVLTGELFF. Written as DNA, the CDR3 is TGTGCCAGCAGCCCACAGGGTGTCTTGACCGGGGAGCTGTTTTTT.

This chain uses TRBV18 with TRBJ2-1; the match to TRBD2 covers 7 bases. The germline V gene encodes CDR1 KGHSH and CDR2 LQKENI. With 2 bases clipped from V and 3 bases from J, the junction kept 4 bases outside the gene matches. CDR3 length: 15 residues. As DNA, the CDR3 is TGTGCCAGCTCACCAGGCGGGGGTTTCTACAATGAGCAGTTCTTC. Its translation is CASSPGGGFYNEQFF.

The chain uses TRBV19 and TRBJ1-5; perhaps TRBD1 as D (6 bases). Per the germline V gene, CDR1 is LNHDA and CDR2 is SQIVND (reference sequence). This CDR3 spans 16 amino acids. CDR3 sequence reads: CAKGLGGRGSNQPQHF. The CDR3 DNA sequence: TGTGCAAAGGGTCTCGGGGGCAGGGGATCCAATCAGCCCCAGCATTTT.

The genes are TRBV2 and TRBJ1-6; D not resolved. Germline CDR1 reads SNHLY; CDR2 reads FYNNEI. Trimming left V 9 bases short and J 2 bases short, with 14 bases between. The CDR3 is 15 amino acids. The CDR3 region is CARTTGRAYNSPLHF. DNA of the CDR3: TGTGCCAGGACCACTGGGCGCGCCTATAATTCACCCCTCCACTTT.

The chain combines TRBV6-6 with TRBJ1-2; 7 bases line up with TRBD1. Germline assignment: CDR1 MNHNY and CDR2 SVGAGI (reference sequence). The length of the CDR3 is 15 residues. The J segment lost 4 bases and the V segment lost 4 bases, leaving 9 bases of the junction unmatched. This CDR3 reads CASSSTNRDSYGYTF. The CDR3 coding sequence is TGTGCCAGCAGTTCAACAAACAGGGACAGCTATGGCTACACCTTC.

This clone has a single count. The rearrangement joins TRBV6-5 to TRBJ1-5, with D maybe TRBD1 (5 bases). The CDR3 runs to 15 residues. Germline V gene sequence: CDR1 MNHEY, CDR2 SVGAGI. Trimming removed 5 bases at V and 6 bases at J, with 17 bases between. Written as DNA, the CDR3 is TGTGCCAGCAGTCCCCGGCTTTGGGGGTCTCAGCCCCAGCATTTT. Its protein is CASSPRLWGSQPQHF.

The V gene is TRBV6-1, the J gene TRBJ2-1; D call uncertain. V was cut by 3 bases and J by 7 bases, with 7 bases left in between. The germline V gene encodes CDR1 MNHNS and CDR2 SASEGT. The CDR3 is 12 residues long. The CDR3 loop reads CASSEYGNEQFF. The DNA for the CDR3 is TGTGCCAGCAGTGAGTATGGAAATGAGCAGTTCTTC.

A few counts support this clone. The chain links TRBV28 to TRBJ1-4; 9 positions agree with TRBD1. Trimming at V came to 1 base and at J to 8 bases, leaving 5 bases not matched to a gene. CDR3 length: 15 residues. Germline CDR1 MDHEN, CDR2 SYDVKM. CDR3 in amino acids: CASSLLSDRGEKLFF. The CDR3 coding sequence is TGTGCCAGCAGTTTATTAAGCGACAGGGGGGAAAAACTGTTTTTT.

This chain uses TRBV7-7 with TRBJ2-5; the D is unclear. Germline V gene sequence: CDR1 SSHAT, CDR2 FNYEAQ (reference sequence). The CDR3 runs to 13 residues. V was trimmed by 2 bases and J by 4 bases, leaving 8 bases between them. The CDR3 reads CASSLRRSETQYF. The DNA of the CDR3 is TGTGCCAGCAGCTTAAGAAGATCAGAGACCCAGTACTTC.

The chain couples TRBV7-3 to TRBJ2-2; TRBD1 agrees at 11 bases. Unmatched junction bases numbered 1, after V lost 4 bases and J lost 0 bases. CDR3 size: 16 residues. Germline CDR1 SGHTA, CDR2 FQGTGA. CDR3 DNA: TGTGCCAGCAGCTGGACAGGGGGCGCGAACACCGGGGAGCTGTTTTTT. It specifies CASSWTGGANTGELFF.

V is TRBV18 and J is TRBJ2-3; TRBD1 might be the D (5 bases). Germline V gene sequence: CDR1 KGHSH, CDR2 LQKENI. The CDR3 is 14 amino acids. The V gene lost 6 bases and the J gene lost 4 bases, with 14 bases spanning the gap. In DNA, the CDR3 is TGTGCCAGCTCTTCAGGGTTTAGTGCAGATACGCAGTATTTT. The encoded protein is CASSSGFSADTQYF. Together with reference TRBV18 and TRBJ2-3, the CDR3 gives the full variable domain: NAGVMQNPRHLVRRRGQEARLRCSPMKGHSHVYWYRQLPEEGLKFMVYLQKENIIDESGMPKERFSAEFPKEGPSILRIQQVVRGDSAAYFCASSSGFSADTQYFGPGTRLTVL.

Only one count was recorded for this clone. The chain is built from TRBV3-1 (or the pseudogene TRBV3-2) and TRBJ1-1; possibly TRBD1 for D (5 bases). The CDR3 totals 13 residues. V lost 4 bases, J lost 1 base, and 7 bases lay in between. Germline CDR1 and CDR2: LGHDT and YNNKEL (reference sequence). In nucleotides, the CDR3 is TGTGCCAGCAGCCCCGGACAGAACACTGAAGCTTTCTTT. Residues: CASSPGQNTEAFF.

This clone was seen once. V usage is TRBV18 and J usage is TRBJ2-7; a possible D gene is TRBD1 (5 bases). Trimming took off 3 bases at V and 1 base at J, with 10 bases between the two ends. Germline V gives CDR1 KGHSH, CDR2 LQKENI. The CDR3 is 14 amino acids. For the CDR3, the DNA is TGTGCCAGCTCACCGGCAGACAGTTCCTACGAGCAGTACTTC. It encodes CASSPADSSYEQYF.

The CDR3 is CASSDQPGLSGNTIYF. CDR3 in DNA: TGTGCCAGCAGTGATCAGCCAGGCCTCTCTGGAAACACCATATATTTT. The chain has TRBV6-1 and TRBJ1-3; no clear D. V gave up 3 bases and J gave up 0 bases, with 12 bases separating them. Germline V gene sequence: CDR1 MNHNS, CDR2 SASEGT. CDR3 size: 16 residues.

The V and J genes are TRBV7-2 and TRBJ1-5; D unresolved. The CDR3 length is 13 residues. Germline CDR1 SGHTA, CDR2 FQGNSA. The V and J ends lost 5 bases and 6 bases respectively, with 11 bases between them. In DNA, the CDR3 is TGTGCCAGCAGCGAGAGTCGGAGTCAGCCCCAGCATTTT. Translating it yields CASSESRSQPQHF.

This chain links TRBV4-3 with TRBJ1-3; 7 bases fit TRBD1. The V gene end was trimmed by 3 bases and the J gene end by 0 bases; junction bases not matched to a gene: 11. The CDR3 runs 18 residues. Germline assignment: CDR1 LGHNA and CDR2 YSLEER. The chain's CDR3 is CASSQGMGQTYSGNTIYF. The CDR3 region has the DNA TGCGCCAGCAGCCAGGGGATGGGACAGACCTACTCTGGAAACACCATATATTTT.

The J gene is TRBJ1-6, the V gene TRBV6-4, with TRBD1 matching over 8 bases. This CDR3 has 15 residues. V lost 0 bases, J lost 9 bases, and 4 bases stayed unmatched. CDR1 is MRHNA, CDR2 SNTAGT, per germline. The CDR3 region is CASSDSPGGVSPLHF. For the CDR3, the DNA is TGTGCCAGCAGTGACTCCCCAGGGGGCGTTTCACCCCTCCACTTT.

CDR3 region: CASSATGNTIYF. The CDR3 nucleotides read TGTGCCAGCAGCGCGACTGGAAACACCATATATTTT. The chain uses TRBV7-9 and TRBJ1-3; no definite D call. V was shortened by 5 bases and J by 2 bases, with 4 bases between the two germline ends. The CDR3 consists of 12 residues. From germline, CDR1 is SEHNR and CDR2 FQNEAQ (reference sequence).

The chain is built from TRBV5-1 and TRBJ1-6; possibly TRBD1 for D (5 bases). Germline CDR1 SGHRS, CDR2 YFSETQ. The ends were cut back, 0 bases at V and 9 bases at J, with 10 bases in the middle. The CDR3 contains 14 residues. CDR3 bases: TGCGCCAGCAGCTTGGAAGGACAAGGTTCACCCCTCCACTTT. Translation gives CASSLEGQGSPLHF.

The rearrangement joins TRBV18 to TRBJ2-5, with D perhaps assigned TRBD1 or TRBD2 (7 bases each). V was cut by 3 bases and J by 5 bases, with 25 bases left in between. CDR1 and CDR2 from the germline V gene are KGHSH and LQKENI. The CDR3 is 18 residues long. The CDR3 here is CASSPPMGRGRKLETQYF. The CDR3 DNA reads as TGTGCCAGCTCACCCCCGATGGGGAGGGGGCGTAAGTTGGAGACCCAGTACTTC.

V is TRBV6-5 and J is TRBJ2-5, with TRBD2 matching over 10 bases. J lost 5 bases, V lost 8 bases, and 11 bases had no gene match. The length of the CDR3 is 15 residues. Germline V lookup: CDR1 MNHEY, CDR2 SVGAGI. CDR3 in DNA: TGTGCCAGCGGAGAAACGGGACTAGCGAGTGAGACCCAGTACTTC. Its translation is CASGETGLASETQYF.

For the CDR3, the DNA is TGTGCCAGTAGGAAAGGAGTTGGGTACGAGCAGTACTTC. This codes for CASRKGVGYEQYF. The J gene is TRBJ2-7, the V gene TRBV19; D remains ambiguous. The CDR3 is 13 amino acids. CDR1 LNHDA and CDR2 SQIVND come from the germline V gene (reference sequence). Trimming cost V 6 bases and J 4 bases, with 13 bases left between them.

To note about this clone: Additional DNA sequences in this sample encode the identical CDR3. This rearrangement joins TRBV10-3 to TRBJ1-2, with 10 bases fitting TRBD1. Germline-derived CDR1 and CDR2 are ENHRY and SYGVKD. This CDR3 is built from 15 residues. The ends lost 0 bases at V and 2 bases at J; junction bases unmatched: 0. The CDR3 nucleotides are TGTGCCATCAGTGAGTCGACAGGGGGCAACTATGGCTACACCTTC. The encoded protein is CAISESTGGNYGYTF.

This rearrangement joins TRBV28 to TRBJ1-2, with D maybe TRBD1 (5 bases). V lost 7 bases, J lost 6 bases, and 21 bases lay in between. CDR3 length: 15 residues. Germline-derived CDR1 and CDR2 are MDHEN and SYDVKM. DNA for the CDR3: TGTGCCAGCACACAGGCAGGGAGGGGTTATGATGGCTACACCTTC. Amino acids: CASTQAGRGYDGYTF.

This clone was detected a few times. The CDR3 nucleotides are TGTGCCACCAGCGGATCTGGGCTCTATAGCAATCAGCCCCAGCATTTT. Residues: CATSGSGLYSNQPQHF. The rearrangement joins TRBV15 to TRBJ1-5; no clear D gene. The CDR3 loop spans 16 amino acids. Looked up from germline, CDR1 is LNHNV and CDR2 is YYDKDF (reference sequence). V lost 5 bases and J 0 bases, leaving 14 bases between the germline ends.